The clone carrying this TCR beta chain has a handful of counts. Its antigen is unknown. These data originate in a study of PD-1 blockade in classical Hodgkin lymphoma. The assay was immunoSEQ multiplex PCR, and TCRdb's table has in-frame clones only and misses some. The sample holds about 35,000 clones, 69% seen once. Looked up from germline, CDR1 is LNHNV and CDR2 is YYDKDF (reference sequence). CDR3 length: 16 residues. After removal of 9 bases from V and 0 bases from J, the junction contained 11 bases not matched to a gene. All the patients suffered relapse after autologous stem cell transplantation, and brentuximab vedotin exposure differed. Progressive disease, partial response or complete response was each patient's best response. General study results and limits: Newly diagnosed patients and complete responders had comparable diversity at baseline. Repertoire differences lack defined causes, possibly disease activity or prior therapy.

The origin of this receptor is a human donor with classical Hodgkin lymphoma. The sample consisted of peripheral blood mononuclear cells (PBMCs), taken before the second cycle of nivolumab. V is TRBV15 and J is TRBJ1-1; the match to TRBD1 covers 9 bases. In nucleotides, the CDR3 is TGTGCCACGCACCGGGGGACAGGGCTTATGAACACTGAAGCTTTCTTT. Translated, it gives CATHRGTGLMNTEAFF.